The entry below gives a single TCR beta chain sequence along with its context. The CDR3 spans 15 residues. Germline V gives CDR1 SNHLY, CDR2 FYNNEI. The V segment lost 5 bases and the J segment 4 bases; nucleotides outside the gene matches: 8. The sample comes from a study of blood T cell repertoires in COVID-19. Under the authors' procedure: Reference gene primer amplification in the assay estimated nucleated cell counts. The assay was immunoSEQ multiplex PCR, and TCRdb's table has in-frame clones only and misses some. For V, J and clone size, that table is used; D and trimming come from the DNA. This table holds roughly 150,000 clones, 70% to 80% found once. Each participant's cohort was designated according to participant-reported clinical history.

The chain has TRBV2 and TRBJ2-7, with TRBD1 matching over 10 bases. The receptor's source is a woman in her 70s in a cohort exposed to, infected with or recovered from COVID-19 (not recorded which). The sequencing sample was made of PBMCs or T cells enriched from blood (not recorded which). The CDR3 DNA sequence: TGTGCCAGCAGTCACCCGGGACAGGGGAAATACGAGCAGTACTTC. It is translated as CASSHPGQGKYEQYF. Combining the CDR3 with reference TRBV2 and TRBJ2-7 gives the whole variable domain EPEVTQTPSHQVTQMGQEVILRCVPISNHLYFYWYRQILGQKVEFLVSFYNNEISEKSEIFDDQFSVERPDGSNFTLKIRSTKLEDSAMYFCASSHPGQGKYEQYFGPGTRLTVT.